This TCR beta chain emerged from a study of CD8+CD57+ T cells in acquired aplastic anemia (dated by TCRdb to about 2018). Broadly, across the study: Extracted DNA from sorted CD4+ and CD8+ cells averaged approximately 3 ug, ranging from about 0.19 to 30 ug. An average of approximately 10 million reads for CD4+ cells and under 12 million reads for CD8+ cells was obtained from healthy donor samples. Points the paper makes about the study in general: Twenty-nine CD8+ CDR3 sequences were found to be shared between patients and controls, but these sequences appeared to be highly expressed in patients and within the immunodominant clones of the patients. No significant difference in CD8+ Simpson's diversity was found between patients and healthy controls (P=0.060).

TCR beta VDJ combination and CDR3 sequence profiling used genomic DNA as the template. An Illumina HiSeq 2000 was used for TCR repertoire sequencing. From the authors' description of their analysis: Repertoires were assessed using TRBV/TRBJ rearrangement plots, CDR3 size and DJ length profiles, and Simpson's diversity index. The most abundant DNA sequence in the deep sequencing data was defined as the immunodominant clone. CDR3 amino acid sequences were checked for sharing between subjects and were compared against published repertoires and the VDJdb database. TCRdb reanalyzed the raw reads on its own, using fastp at Q25 for trimming and MiXCR for clone calling, and kept in-frame beta chains. Rows are unified per CDR3 protein, each entry keeping the most common DNA and genes. The V and J calls and clone size come from TCRdb's table, not from the authors' own analysis. The sample profile shows around 170,000 distinct CDR3 sequences; 45% to 50% of them were found once. The top ten clones comprise under 3.5% of the sample.

In this study, sorted CD4+ and CD8+ T cells from the blood of healthy subjects and of severe aplastic anemia patients had their TCR repertoires deep-sequenced. Ficoll-Paque density gradient centrifugation was used to isolate peripheral blood mononuclear cells. CD4+ and CD8+ T cells were sorted by FACS or magnetic beads before DNA extraction. The CDR3 sequence holds 12 residues, the cysteine and phenylalanine included. Just CDR3 DNA is preserved here, 36 bases in frame from base 1. Based on the germline V gene (reference sequence), the CDR1 and CDR2 sequences are LNHDA and SQIVND. V lost 6 bases and J lost 12 bases; the stretch between them is 17 bases long. On this clonotype itself: Its antigen remains undetermined. No much larger clone is present one base from it, and per-base qualities are unavailable.

Source material: sorted CD4+, CD8+, or CD8+CD57+ T cells (not recorded which) from PBMCs. The sequence was collected from a human donor in good health. This chain joins TRBV19 to TRBJ1-1; too little of a D gene remains to name it. DNA sequence: TGTGCCAGTAGCACCACGACACGTATAACTTTCTTT. Its translation is CASSTTTRITFF.